This is a list of T cell receptor beta chains from one sample in a study of cytomegalovirus exposure and HLA in healthy donors. Data came from immunoSEQ multiplex PCR; TCRdb stores just in-frame clones and leaves some out. Of about 68,000 clones in the sample, roughly 96% were seen once. Sequencing input: PBMCs. The receptors here all came from a man aged 18-30 years in good health and CMV-seronegative. CDR3s leave out the opening cysteine and the closing phenylalanine or tryptophan. Rows give clone size only sometimes, using once, few, many, or a class for an expanded clone.

V: TRBV7-9
size: NA
CDR3: ASSQPGLETAGEQF

V: TRBV4-2
size: NA
CDR3: ASSQDRGGRSTDTQY

V: TRBV28
size: NA
CDR3: ASSSGTRGYT

V: TRBV4-1
size: NA
CDR3: ASSPQGGGYTYNEQF

V: TRBV19
size: NA
CDR3: ASSSRSSNQPQH

V: TRBV2
size: NA
CDR3: ASSETGTGYT

V: TRBV5-1
size: NA
CDR3: ASSLAQAGDYGYT

V: TRBV4-1
size: NA
CDR3: ASSPVSGIYNEQF

V: TRBV11-2
size: NA
CDR3: ASSLQNRGYGYT

V: TRBV19
size: NA
CDR3: ASSMGQGSSYEQY

V: TRBV2
size: NA
CDR3: ASSIGQGSSPLH

V: TRBV19
size: NA
CDR3: ASSTYGTANPEQY

V: TRBV5-1
size: NA
CDR3: ASSLPSGSSYNEQF

V: TRBV7-6
size: NA
CDR3: ASSLGGLQGEAF

V: TRBV5-4
size: once
CDR3: ASSPARNTDTQY

V: TRBV4-1
size: NA
CDR3: ASSPTDGWGAEAF

V: TRBV30
size: NA
CDR3: AWRGRGTEAF

V: TRBV10-3
size: NA
CDR3: AISGGDATNEKLF

V: TRBV28
size: NA
CDR3: ASRTGNTEAF

V: TRBV27
size: NA
CDR3: ASRKSGGSQPQH

V: TRBV6-5
size: NA
CDR3: ASYDGPETQY

V: TRBV9
size: NA
CDR3: ASSVEASEQF

V: TRBV6-4
size: NA
CDR3: ASSEKTGGRTEAF

V: TRBV6-5
size: NA
CDR3: ASSGDRDYGYT

V: TRBV7-8
size: NA
CDR3: ASSLGQSTEAF

V: TRBV4-1
size: NA
CDR3: ASSHPRDRGPYEQY

V: TRBV7-6
size: NA
CDR3: ASSFRGVVETQY

V: TRBV4-1
size: NA
CDR3: ASSPAAGTGELF

V: TRBV27
size: once
CDR3: ASSYQAGDEV

V: TRBV14
size: NA
CDR3: ASSHLPAADTQY

V: TRBV19
size: few
CDR3: ASSIAHQETQY

V: TRBV5-1
size: once
CDR3: ASSSRDRNEKLF

V: TRBV5-1
size: NA
CDR3: ASSKGDRDYDTQY

V: TRBV9
size: NA
CDR3: ASSVAAGGAAGELF

V: TRBV28
size: NA
CDR3: ASSSRAGELF